This entry features one T cell receptor (beta chain) sequence. Its specificity is unknown. The source of the sample is a study of response to subunit inactivated influenza vaccine. TCRdb redid the calling of the RT-PCR reads with MiXCR, one entry per CDR3 protein. The sample includes over 650,000 distinct CDR3 sequences, roughly 18% of them seen just once. V lost 4 bases and J lost 6; bases outside the gene matches: 5. This CDR3 region has 14 residues. Germline V gene lookup returns CDR1 MNHEY and CDR2 SVGAGI. General study results and limits: Authors suggested few new T cells are recruited by each seasonal influenza vaccination.

The source material was PBMCs from blood, sampled more than 4 days after vaccination. The V and J genes are TRBV6-5 and TRBJ2-2; 7 bases align to TRBD1. This receptor was identified in a man between 50 and 59 years old who received an inactivated influenza vaccine. CDR3: CASSSTGSAGELFF. The CDR3 region has the DNA TGTGCCAGCAGTTCGACAGGGAGCGCCGGGGAGCTGTTTTTT.